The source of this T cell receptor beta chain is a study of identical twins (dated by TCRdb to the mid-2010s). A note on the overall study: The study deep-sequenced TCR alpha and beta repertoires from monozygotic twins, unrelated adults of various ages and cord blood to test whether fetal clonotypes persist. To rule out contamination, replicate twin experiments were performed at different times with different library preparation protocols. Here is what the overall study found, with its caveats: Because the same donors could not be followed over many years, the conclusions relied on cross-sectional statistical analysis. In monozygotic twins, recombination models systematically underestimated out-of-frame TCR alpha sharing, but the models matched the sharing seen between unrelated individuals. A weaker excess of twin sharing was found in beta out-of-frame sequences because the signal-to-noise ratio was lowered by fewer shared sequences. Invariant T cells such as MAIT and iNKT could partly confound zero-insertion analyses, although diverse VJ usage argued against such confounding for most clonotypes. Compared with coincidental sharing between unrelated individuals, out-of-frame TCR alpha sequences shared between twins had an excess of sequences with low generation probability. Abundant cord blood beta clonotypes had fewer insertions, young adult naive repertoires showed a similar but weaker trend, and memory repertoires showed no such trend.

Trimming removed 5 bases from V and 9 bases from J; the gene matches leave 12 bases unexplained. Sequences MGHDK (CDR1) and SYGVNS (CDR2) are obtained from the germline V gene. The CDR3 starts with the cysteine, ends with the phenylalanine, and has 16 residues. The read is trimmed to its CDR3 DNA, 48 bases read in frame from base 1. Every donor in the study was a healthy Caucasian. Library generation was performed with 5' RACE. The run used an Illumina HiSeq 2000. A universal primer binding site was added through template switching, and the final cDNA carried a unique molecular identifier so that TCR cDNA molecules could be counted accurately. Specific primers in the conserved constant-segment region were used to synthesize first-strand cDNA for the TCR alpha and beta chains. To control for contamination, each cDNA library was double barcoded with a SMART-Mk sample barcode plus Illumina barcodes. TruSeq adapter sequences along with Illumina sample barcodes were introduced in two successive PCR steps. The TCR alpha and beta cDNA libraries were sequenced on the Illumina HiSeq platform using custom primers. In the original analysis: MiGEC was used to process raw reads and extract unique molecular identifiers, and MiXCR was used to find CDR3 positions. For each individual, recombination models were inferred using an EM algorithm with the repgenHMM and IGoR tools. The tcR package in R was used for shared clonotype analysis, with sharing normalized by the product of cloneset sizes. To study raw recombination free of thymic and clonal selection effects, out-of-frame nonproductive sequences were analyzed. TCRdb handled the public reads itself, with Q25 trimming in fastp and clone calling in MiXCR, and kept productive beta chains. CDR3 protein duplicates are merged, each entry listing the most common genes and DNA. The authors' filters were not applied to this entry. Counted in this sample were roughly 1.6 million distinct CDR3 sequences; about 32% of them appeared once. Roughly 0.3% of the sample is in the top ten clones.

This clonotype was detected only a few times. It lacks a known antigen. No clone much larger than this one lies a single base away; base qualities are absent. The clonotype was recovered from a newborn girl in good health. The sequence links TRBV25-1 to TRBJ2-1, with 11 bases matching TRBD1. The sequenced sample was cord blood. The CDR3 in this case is CASSTLAGTGGGEQFF. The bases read TGTGCCAGCAGTACGTTAGCCGGGACAGGGGGTGGTGAGCAGTTCTTC.